This T cell receptor beta chain was profiled in a study of identical twins. A word on this clonotype: No antigen is known for it.

Study-wide results and limits: The degree of excess twin sharing was weaker in beta out-of-frame sequences.

This CDR3 comprises 14 residues. The V gene's germline CDR1 is MNHEY and CDR2 SVGAGI. With 6 bases removed from V and 6 bases from J, the gap between germline ends came to 16 bases. In TCRdb, the 5' RACE reads were re-called with MiXCR into one record per CDR3 protein. Counted here are more than 1.5 million distinct CDR3 sequences, less than 35% occurring once; the ten biggest clones make up about 0.27%. The specimen sequenced was cord blood. The V and J genes are TRBV6-5 and TRBJ2-3; possibly TRBD2 for D (6 bases). This receptor was obtained from a newborn girl in good health. Here the CDR3 reads CASRRDSLSDTQYF. Here the CDR3 DNA reads TGTGCCAGCAGGCGGGACTCCTTAAGCGATACGCAGTATTTT.